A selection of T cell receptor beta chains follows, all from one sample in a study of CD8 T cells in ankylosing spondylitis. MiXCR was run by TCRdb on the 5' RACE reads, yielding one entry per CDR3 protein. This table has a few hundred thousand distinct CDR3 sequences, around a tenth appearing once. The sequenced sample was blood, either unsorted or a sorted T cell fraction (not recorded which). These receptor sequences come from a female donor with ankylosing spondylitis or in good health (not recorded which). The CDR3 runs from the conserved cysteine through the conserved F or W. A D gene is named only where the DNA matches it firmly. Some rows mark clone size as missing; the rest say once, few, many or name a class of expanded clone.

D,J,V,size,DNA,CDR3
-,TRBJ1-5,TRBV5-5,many,TGTGCCAGCACCCGACAGTACAATCAGCCCCAGCATTTT,CASTRQYNQPQHF
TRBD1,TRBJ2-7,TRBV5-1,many,TGCGCCAGCAGCTTGGACAGGGGCTCCTACGAGCAGTACTTC,CASSLDRGSYEQYF
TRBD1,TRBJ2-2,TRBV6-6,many,TGTGCCAGCAGCTCCGACAGGGCCGCGAGGCTGTTTTTT,CASSSDRAARLFF
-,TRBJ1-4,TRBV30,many,TGTGCCTGCCCCGACCCCGCCTTTGCAACTAATGAAAAACTGTTTTTT,CACPDPAFATNEKLFF
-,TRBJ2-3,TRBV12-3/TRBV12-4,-,TGTGCCAGCAGTCCACAGTATACGCAGTATTTT,CASSPQYTQYF
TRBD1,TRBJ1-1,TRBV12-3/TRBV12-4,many,TGTGCCAGCAGTTTAGGTTTCGACAGGGCCGCTTTCTTT,CASSLGFDRAAFF
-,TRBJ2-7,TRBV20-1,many,TGCAGTGCTAAGACGGGAACCTTCTCTTACGAGCAGTACTTC,CSAKTGTFSYEQYF
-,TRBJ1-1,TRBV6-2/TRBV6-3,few,TGTGCCAGCAGTTCTGCAGGAATGAACACTGAAGCTTTCTTT,CASSSAGMNTEAFF
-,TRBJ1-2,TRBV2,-,TGTGCCAGCAGTGAGGGCAGGGTGGCCTATGGCTACACCTTC,CASSEGRVAYGYTF
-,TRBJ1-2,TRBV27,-,TGTGCCAGCAGTTTCAGAACGACAACGAAGGGGGGCTACACCTTC,CASSFRTTTKGGYTF
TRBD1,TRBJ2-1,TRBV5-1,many,TGCGCCAGCACTCCCGCCGGACAGGGGACCGATGAGCAGTTCTTC,CASTPAGQGTDEQFF
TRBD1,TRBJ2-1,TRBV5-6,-,TGTGCCAGCAGCTTGGTTCAGGGGGCGCAACTAAGCTCCTACAATGAGCAGTTCTTC,CASSLVQGAQLSSYNEQFF
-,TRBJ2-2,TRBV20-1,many,TGCAGTGCCACACACGCCGGTGACCCCAAGAGGGGGGAGCTGTTTTTT,CSATHAGDPKRGELFF
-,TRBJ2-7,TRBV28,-,TGTGCCAGCAGGACCCGACACGAGCAGTACTTC,CASRTRHEQYF
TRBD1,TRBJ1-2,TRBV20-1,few,TGCAGTGCTAGAGTAACCAGGGGGACGGGCTACACCTTC,CSARVTRGTGYTF
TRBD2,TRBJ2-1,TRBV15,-,TGTGCCACCAGTGCGGGAGCCTTGGCCTACAATGAGCAGTTCTTC,CATSAGALAYNEQFF
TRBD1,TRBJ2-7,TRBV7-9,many,TGTGCCAGCAGCCTACGGGACAGGTCGAGCTCCTACGAGCAGTACTTC,CASSLRDRSSSYEQYF
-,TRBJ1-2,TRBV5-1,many,TGCGCCAGCAGCTTAGGCTCGGACGAATTTAACTATGGCTACACCTTC,CASSLGSDEFNYGYTF
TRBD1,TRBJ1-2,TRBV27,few,TGTGCCAGCAGTTTATCGATCGGACAGGGGCACTATGGCTACACCTTC,CASSLSIGQGHYGYTF
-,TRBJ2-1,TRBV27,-,TGTGCCAGCAGTTTAAGGCTAGCTTGGTACAATGAGCAGTTCTTC,CASSLRLAWYNEQFF
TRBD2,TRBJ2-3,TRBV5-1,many,TGCGCCAGCAGCTACCTGGGACTAGCGACAGATACGCAGTATTTT,CASSYLGLATDTQYF
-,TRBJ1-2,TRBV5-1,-,TGCGCCAGCAAGACAGGTGTTGAGGGCTGGTATGGCGACACCTTC,CASKTGVEGWYGDTF
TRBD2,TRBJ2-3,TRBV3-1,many,TGTGCCAGCAGCGCACGGACTAGCTCTGGCACAGATACGCAGTATTTT,CASSARTSSGTDTQYF
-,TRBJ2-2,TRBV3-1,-,TGTGCCAGCAGCTCCCTTGGCGGGGAGCTGTTTTTT,CASSSLGGELFF
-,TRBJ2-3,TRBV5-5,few,TGTGCCAGCAGCCTACGGGTACTAGTACGAAGGGACACAGATACGCAGTATTTT,CASSLRVLVRRDTDTQYF
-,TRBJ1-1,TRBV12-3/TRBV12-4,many,TGTGCCAGCAGTTCCGGGACACCTAAAAACACTGAAGCTTTCTTT,CASSSGTPKNTEAFF
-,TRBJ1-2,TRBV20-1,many,TGCAGTGCTACGGATGGCTACACCTTC,CSATDGYTF
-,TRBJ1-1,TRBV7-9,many,TGTGCCAGCAGCTTATCTCTGGCTGAAGCTTTCTTT,CASSLSLAEAFF
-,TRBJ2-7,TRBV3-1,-,TGTGCCACCGGGACGTTCTACGAGCAGTACTTC,CATGTFYEQYF
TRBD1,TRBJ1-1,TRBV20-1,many,TGCAGTGCTGGCCGGGACAGGCTTGAAGCTTTCTTT,CSAGRDRLEAFF
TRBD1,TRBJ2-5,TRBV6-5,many,TGTGCCAGCAGTTACTACGGACCGACAGGGGGCTACCAAGAGACCCAGTACTTC,CASSYYGPTGGYQETQYF
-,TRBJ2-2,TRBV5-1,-,TGCGCCAGCAGCTTGAAGGAGAACACCGGGGAGCTGTTTTTT,CASSLKENTGELFF
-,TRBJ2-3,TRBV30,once,TGTGCCTCTAATGGGCAGGGGTTGGGCACAGATACGCAGTATTTT,CASNGQGLGTDTQYF
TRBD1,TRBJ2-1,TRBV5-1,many,TGCGCCAGCAGCCCCCCGACAGGGTATGAGCAGTTCTTC,CASSPPTGYEQFF
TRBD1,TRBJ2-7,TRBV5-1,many,TGCGCCAGCAGCTTAGGACAGGGTCGGGACGAGCAGTACTTC,CASSLGQGRDEQYF